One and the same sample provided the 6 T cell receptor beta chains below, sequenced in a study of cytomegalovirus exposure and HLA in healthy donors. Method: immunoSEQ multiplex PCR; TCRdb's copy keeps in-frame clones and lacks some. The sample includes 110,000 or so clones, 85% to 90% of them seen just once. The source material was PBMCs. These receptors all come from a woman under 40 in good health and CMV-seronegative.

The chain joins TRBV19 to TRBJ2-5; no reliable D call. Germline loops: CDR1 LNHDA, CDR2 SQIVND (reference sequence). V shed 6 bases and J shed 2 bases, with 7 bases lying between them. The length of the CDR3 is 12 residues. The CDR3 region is CASSSFQETQYF. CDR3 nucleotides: TGTGCCAGTAGCTCTTTTCAAGAGACCCAGTACTTC.

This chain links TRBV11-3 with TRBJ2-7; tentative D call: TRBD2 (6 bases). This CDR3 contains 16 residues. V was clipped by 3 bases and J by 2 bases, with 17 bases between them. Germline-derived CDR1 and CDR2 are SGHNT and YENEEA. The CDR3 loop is CASSFSFSGDTYEQYF. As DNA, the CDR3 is TGTGCCAGCAGCTTCTCATTTAGCGGAGACACCTACGAGCAGTACTTC.

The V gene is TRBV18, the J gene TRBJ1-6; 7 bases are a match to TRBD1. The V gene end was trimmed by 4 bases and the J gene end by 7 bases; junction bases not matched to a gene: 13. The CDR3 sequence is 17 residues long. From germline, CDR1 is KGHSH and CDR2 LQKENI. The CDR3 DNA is TGTGCCAGCTCACTTTACGGGACAGCGGGGGTAAATTCACCCCTCCACTTT. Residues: CASSLYGTAGVNSPLHF.

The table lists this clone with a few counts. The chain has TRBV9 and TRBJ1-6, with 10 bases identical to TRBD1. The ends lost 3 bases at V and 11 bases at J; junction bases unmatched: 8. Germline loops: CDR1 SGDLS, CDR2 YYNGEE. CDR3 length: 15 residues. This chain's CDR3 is CASSGRDRGITPLHF. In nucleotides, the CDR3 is TGTGCCAGCAGCGGCCGGGACAGGGGAATTACACCCCTCCACTTT.

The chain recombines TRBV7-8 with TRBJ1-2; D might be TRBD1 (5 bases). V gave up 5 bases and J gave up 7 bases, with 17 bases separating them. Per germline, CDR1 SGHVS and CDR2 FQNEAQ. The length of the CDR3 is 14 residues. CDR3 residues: CASSTVKGLGGYTF. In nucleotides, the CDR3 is TGTGCCAGCAGCACGGTCAAGGGACTAGGTGGCTACACCTTC. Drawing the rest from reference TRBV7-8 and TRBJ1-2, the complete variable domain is GAGVSQSPRYKVAKRGQDVALRCDPISGHVSLFWYQQALGQGPEFLTYFQNEAQLDKSGLPSDRFFAERPEGSVSTLKIQRTQQEDSAVYLCASSTVKGLGGYTFGSGTRLTVV.

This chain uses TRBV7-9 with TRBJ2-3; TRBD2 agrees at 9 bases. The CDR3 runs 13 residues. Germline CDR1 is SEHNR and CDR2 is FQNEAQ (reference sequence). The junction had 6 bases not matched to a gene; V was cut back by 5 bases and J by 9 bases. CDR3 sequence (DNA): TGTGCCAGCAGCAGGCCTAGCGGGATCACGCAGTATTTT. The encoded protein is CASSRPSGITQYF.